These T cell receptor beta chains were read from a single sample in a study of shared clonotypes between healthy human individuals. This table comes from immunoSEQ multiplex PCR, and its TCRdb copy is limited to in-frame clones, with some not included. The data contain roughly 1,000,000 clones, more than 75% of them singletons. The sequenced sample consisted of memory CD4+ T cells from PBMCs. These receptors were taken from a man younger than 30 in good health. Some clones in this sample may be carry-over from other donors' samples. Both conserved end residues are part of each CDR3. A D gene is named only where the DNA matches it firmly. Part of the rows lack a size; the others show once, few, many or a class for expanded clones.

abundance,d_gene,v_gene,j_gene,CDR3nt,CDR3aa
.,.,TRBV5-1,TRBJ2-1,TGCGCCAGCAGCTTCCGGGCCGTAGACAATGAGCAGTTCTTC,CASSFRAVDNEQFF
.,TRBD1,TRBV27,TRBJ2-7,TGTGCCACTCAGGGACAGGGGCTTTACGAGCAGTACTTC,CATQGQGLYEQYF
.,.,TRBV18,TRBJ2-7,TGTGCCAGCTCCGACTCTTTCTACGAGCAGTACTTC,CASSDSFYEQYF
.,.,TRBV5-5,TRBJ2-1,TGTGCCAGCAGCTCGGGCCTTATTAACAATGAGCAGTTCTTC,CASSSGLINNEQFF
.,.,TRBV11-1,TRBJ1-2,TGTGCCAGCAGCTCAGGCAGTAACGCTAACTATGGCTACACCTTC,CASSSGSNANYGYTF
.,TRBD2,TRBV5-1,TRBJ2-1,TGCGCCAGCAGCTCCGCGGCCGGGACTAGCGGATCCTACAATGAGCAGTTCTTC,CASSSAAGTSGSYNEQFF
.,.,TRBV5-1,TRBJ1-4,TGCGCCAGCAGCTCTGGACCTAATGAAAAACTGTTTTTT,CASSSGPNEKLFF
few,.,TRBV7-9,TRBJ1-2,TGTGCCAGCAGCCTCGACAGTGACTACACCTTC,CASSLDSDYTF
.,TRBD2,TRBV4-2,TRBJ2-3,TGTGCCAGCAGCCAAGAGCGAACTAGCGGGAGGATAGGGACAGATACGCAGTATTTT,CASSQERTSGRIGTDTQYF
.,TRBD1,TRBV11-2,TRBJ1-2,TGTGCCAGCAGCTCCAGGGGGCAGGACTATGGCTACACCTTC,CASSSRGQDYGYTF
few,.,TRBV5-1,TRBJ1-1,TGCGCCAGCAGCTTGACACAAGGCACTGAAGCTTTCTTT,CASSLTQGTEAFF
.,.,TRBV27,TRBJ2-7,TGTGCCAGCAGTCCGCGGACAGACTACGAGCAGTACTTC,CASSPRTDYEQYF
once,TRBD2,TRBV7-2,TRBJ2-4,TGTGCCAGCAGCTTAGCCGGGACTAGGGACTTAAACATTCAGTACTTC,CASSLAGTRDLNIQYF
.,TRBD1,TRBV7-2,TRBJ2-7,TGTGCCAGCAGCCCATCCGGGACAGCCTACGAGCAGTACTTC,CASSPSGTAYEQYF
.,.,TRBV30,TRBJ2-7,TGTGCCTGGAGTCTAGGGTACGAGCAGTACTTC,CAWSLGYEQYF
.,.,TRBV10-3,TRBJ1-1,TGTGCCATCAAACAGGGGAACACTGAAGCTTTCTTT,CAIKQGNTEAFF
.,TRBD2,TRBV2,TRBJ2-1,TGTGCCAGCAGTGAGCGAGCGGGAGGCGGAAATGAGCAGTTCTTC,CASSERAGGGNEQFF
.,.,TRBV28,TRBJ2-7,TGTGCCAGCATTTCTCCCCGGGTGTACGAGCAGTACTTC,CASISPRVYEQYF
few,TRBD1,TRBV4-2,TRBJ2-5,TGTGCCAGCAGCCAAGAGACAGGGCAAGAGACCCAGTACTTC,CASSQETGQETQYF
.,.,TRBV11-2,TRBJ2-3,TGTGCCAGCAGCTTGGACAGCACAGATACGCAGTATTTT,CASSLDSTDTQYF
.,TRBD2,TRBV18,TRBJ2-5,TGTGCCAGCTCACCGAAGCGGGAGGGCCTGGGTGAGCAGTACTTC,CASSPKREGLGEQYF
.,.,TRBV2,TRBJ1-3,TGTGCCAGCATTTTGTATACCTCTGGAAACACCATATATTTT,CASILYTSGNTIYF
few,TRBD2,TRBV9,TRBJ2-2,TGTGCCAGCAGCCCGGGGGGACGGGTAAACACCGGGGAGCTGTTTTTT,CASSPGGRVNTGELFF
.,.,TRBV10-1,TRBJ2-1,TGCGCCAGCAGTGAAAGGTTTGGGGCAGAGCAGTTCTTC,CASSERFGAEQFF
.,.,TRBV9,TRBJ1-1,TGTGCCAGCAGCGTAGAAGGGGGGCCTGAAGCTTTCTTT,CASSVEGGPEAFF
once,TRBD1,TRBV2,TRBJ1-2,TGTGCCAGCTGGAGGGGGCAGGCGACCCTCTATGGCTACACCTTC,CASWRGQATLYGYTF
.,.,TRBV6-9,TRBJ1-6,TGTGCCAGCACCCGGGGGCCCCTCCACTTT,CASTRGPLHF
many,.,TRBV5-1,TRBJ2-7,TGCGCCAGCAGCTTAAGCGGACCAAACTACGAGCAGTACTTC,CASSLSGPNYEQYF
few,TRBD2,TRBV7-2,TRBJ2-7,TGTGCCAGCAGCCTCCAGCCGACTAGCGGGAGCGTCGGGCAGTACTTC,CASSLQPTSGSVGQYF
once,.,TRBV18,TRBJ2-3,TGTGCCAGCTCACCTCTGACCGTCTCGAGCACAGATACGCAGTATTTT,CASSPLTVSSTDTQYF
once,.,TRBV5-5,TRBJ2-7,TGTGCCAGCAGCTTGGCCGCAGGGCTCGAGCAGTACTTC,CASSLAAGLEQYF
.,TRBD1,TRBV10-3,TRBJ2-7,TGTGCCATCAGCGCCGGGACAGGGGCCTACGAGCAGTACTTC,CAISAGTGAYEQYF
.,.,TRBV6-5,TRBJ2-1,TGTGCCAGCAGTTCCACGTGGGGTGAGCAGTTCTTC,CASSSTWGEQFF
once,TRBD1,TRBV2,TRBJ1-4,TGTGCCAGCAGTGTTACAGGGGGCGCTTATGAAAAACTGTTTTTT,CASSVTGGAYEKLFF
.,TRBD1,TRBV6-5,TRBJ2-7,TGTGCCAGCAGTTATATCGGACAGGCCCGCTACGAGCAGTACTTC,CASSYIGQARYEQYF
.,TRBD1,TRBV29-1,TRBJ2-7,TGCAGCGTTCACAGGGGGTACGAGCAGTACTTC,CSVHRGYEQYF
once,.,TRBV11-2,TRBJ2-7,TGTGCCAGCAGTAGGGACACAGACTACGAGCAGTACTTC,CASSRDTDYEQYF
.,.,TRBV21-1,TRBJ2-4,TGTGCCAGCAGCAATATCCCCACCACCGGGCCGAGGGAAAACATTCAGTACTTC,CASSNIPTTGPRENIQYF
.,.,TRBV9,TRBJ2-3,TGTGCCAGCAGCGATGGTGCAGGGGCCTACACAGATACGCAGTATTTT,CASSDGAGAYTDTQYF
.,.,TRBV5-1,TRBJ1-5,TGCGCCAGCAGCTTGGGGGGGTCGGGTTCTCAGCCCCAGCATTTT,CASSLGGSGSQPQHF
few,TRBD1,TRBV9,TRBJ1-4,TGTGCCAGCAGCGTACAGGGGACAGGGGAGGAAAAACTGTTTTTT,CASSVQGTGEEKLFF
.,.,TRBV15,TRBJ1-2,TGTGCCACCAGCAGGAACAGTAACTATGGCTACACCTTC,CATSRNSNYGYTF
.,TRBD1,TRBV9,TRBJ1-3,TGTGCCAGCAGCGTAGCCCCTCCGGGGACAGGGGGGAACACCATATATTTT,CASSVAPPGTGGNTIYF
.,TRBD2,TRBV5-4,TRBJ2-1,TGTGCCAGCAGCCTAGGACTAGCGGACTACAATGAGCAGTTCTTC,CASSLGLADYNEQFF
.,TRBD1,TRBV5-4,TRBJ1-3,TGTGCCAGCAGCCCGGGACAGGCGTTCTCTGGAAACACCATATATTTT,CASSPGQAFSGNTIYF
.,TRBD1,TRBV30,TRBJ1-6,TGTGCCTGGAGACGACAGGGGGACGATTCACCCCTCCACTTT,CAWRRQGDDSPLHF
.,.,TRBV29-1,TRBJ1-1,TGCAGCGTTGAGGAGCAGGGTAACACTGAAGCTTTCTTT,CSVEEQGNTEAFF
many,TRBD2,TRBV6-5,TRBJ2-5,TGTGCCAGCAGTCCGGGACTAGTGGGGCCTCAGTACTTC,CASSPGLVGPQYF
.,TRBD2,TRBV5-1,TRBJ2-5,TGCGCCAGCAGCCCGGGGACTAGCCCACAAGAGACCCAGTACTTC,CASSPGTSPQETQYF
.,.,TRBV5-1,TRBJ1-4,TGCGCCAGCAGCTTGGAGCCCTCGGGGGAAAAACTGTTTTTT,CASSLEPSGEKLFF
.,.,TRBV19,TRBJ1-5,TGTGCCAGTAACGGCAGGGAGGTTAATCAGCCCCAGCATTTT,CASNGREVNQPQHF
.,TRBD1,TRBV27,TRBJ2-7,TGTGCCAGCAGAACGCCGGGACAGGGGAGGGACGAGCAGTACTTC,CASRTPGQGRDEQYF
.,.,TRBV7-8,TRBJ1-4,TGTGCCAGCAGACCGGGACGGGGCTATGCAACTAATGAAAAACTGTTTTTT,CASRPGRGYATNEKLFF
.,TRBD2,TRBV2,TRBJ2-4,TGTGCCAGCAGTGATCGTCTAGCGGGGAACATTCAGTACTTC,CASSDRLAGNIQYF
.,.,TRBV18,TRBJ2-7,TGTGCCAGCTCACCGCCCAACTCCCTCAGGGACGAGCAGTACTTC,CASSPPNSLRDEQYF
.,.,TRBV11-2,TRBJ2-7,TGTGCCAGCAGAAAACCGGGCCTCCACGAGCAGTACTTC,CASRKPGLHEQYF